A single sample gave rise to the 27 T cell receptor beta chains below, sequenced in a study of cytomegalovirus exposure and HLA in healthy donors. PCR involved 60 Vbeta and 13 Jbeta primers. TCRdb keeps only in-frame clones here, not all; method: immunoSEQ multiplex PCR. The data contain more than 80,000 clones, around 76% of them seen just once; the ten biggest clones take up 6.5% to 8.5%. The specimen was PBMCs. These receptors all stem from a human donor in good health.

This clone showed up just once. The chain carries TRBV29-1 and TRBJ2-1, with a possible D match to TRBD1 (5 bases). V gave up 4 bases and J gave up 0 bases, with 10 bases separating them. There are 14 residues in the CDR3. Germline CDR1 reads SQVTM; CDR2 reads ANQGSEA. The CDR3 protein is CSVVGQGSYNEQFF. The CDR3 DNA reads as TGCAGCGTTGTTGGTCAGGGCTCCTACAATGAGCAGTTCTTC.

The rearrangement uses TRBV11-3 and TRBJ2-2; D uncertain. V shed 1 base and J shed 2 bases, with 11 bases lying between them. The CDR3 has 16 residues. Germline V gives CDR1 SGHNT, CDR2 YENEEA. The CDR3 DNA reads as TGTGCCAGCAGCTTAGCTTCCGCGGAAAACACCGGGGAGCTGTTTTTT. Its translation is CASSLASAENTGELFF.

In nucleotides, the CDR3 is TGTGCCAGCAGCTTAGTAGCGGGAGCTTCCACAGATACGCAGTATTTT. Encoded protein: CASSLVAGASTDTQYF. The chain carries TRBV7-9 and TRBJ2-3; 9 bases line up with TRBD2. The CDR3 length is 16 residues. J lost 2 bases, V lost 1 base, and 4 bases had no gene match. CDR1 is SEHNR, CDR2 FQNEAQ, per germline (reference sequence).

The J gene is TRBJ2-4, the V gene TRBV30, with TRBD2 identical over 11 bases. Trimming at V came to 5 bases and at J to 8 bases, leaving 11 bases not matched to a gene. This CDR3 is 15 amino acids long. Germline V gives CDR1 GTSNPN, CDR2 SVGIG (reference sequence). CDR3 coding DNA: TGTGCCTGGGGGGTAGCGGGAGGGAGGGAATACATTCAGTACTTC. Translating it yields CAWGVAGGREYIQYF. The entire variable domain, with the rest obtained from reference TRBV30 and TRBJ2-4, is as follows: SQTIHQWPATLVQPVGSPLSLECTVEGTSNPNLYWYRQAAGRGLQLLFYSVGIGQISSEVPQNLSASRPQDRQFILSSKKLLLSDSGFYLCAWGVAGGREYIQYFGAGTRLSVL.

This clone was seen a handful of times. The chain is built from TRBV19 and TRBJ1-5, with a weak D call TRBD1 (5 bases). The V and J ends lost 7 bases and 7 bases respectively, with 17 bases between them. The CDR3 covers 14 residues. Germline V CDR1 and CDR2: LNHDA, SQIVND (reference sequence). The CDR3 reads CASTSSGARQPQHF. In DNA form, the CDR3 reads TGTGCCAGTACCTCATCTGGGGCCCGCCAGCCCCAGCATTTT.

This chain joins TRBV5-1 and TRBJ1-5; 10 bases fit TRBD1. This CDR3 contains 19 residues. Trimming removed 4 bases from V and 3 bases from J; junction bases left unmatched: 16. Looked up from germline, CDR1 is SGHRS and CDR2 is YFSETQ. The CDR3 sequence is CASSDGTGAGPGHNQPQHF. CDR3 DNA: TGCGCCAGCAGCGATGGGACAGGGGCTGGGCCAGGCCACAATCAGCCCCAGCATTTT.

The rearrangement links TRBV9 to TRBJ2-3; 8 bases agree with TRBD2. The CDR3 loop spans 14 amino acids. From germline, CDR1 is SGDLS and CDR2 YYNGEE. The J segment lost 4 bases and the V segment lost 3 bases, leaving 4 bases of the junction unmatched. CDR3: CASSGRTSPDTQYF. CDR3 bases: TGTGCCAGCAGCGGGCGGACTAGCCCAGATACGCAGTATTTT.

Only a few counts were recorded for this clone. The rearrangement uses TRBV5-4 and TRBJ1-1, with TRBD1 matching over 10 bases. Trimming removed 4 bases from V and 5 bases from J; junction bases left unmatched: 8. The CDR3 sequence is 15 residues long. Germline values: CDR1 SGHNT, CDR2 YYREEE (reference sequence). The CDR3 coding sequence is TGTGCCAGCAGCCTAAAAACGGGACAGGGGACTGAAGCTTTCTTT. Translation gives CASSLKTGQGTEAFF.

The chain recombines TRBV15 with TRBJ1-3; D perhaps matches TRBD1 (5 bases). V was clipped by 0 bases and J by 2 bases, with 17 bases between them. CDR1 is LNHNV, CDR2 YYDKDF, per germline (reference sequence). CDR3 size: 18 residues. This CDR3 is CATSRDPPPQGTGNTIYF. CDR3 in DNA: TGTGCCACCAGCAGAGATCCCCCTCCCCAGGGCACTGGAAACACCATATATTTT. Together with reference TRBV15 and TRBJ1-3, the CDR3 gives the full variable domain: DAMVIQNPRYQVTQFGKPVTLSCSQTLNHNVMYWYQQKSSQAPKLLFHYYDKDFNNEADTPDNFQSRRPNTSFCFLDIRSPGLGDTAMYLCATSRDPPPQGTGNTIYFGEGSWLTVV.

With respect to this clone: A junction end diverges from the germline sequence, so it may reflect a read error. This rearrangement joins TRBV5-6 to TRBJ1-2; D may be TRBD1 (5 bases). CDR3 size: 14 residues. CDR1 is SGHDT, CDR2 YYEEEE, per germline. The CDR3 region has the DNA TGTGCCAGCAGCTTGAGGGGCTCAAACTATGGCTGCACCTTC. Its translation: CASSLRGSNYGCTF.

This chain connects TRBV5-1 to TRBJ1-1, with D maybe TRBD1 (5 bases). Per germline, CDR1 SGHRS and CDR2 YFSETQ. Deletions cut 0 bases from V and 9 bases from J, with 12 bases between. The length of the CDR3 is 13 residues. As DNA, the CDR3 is TGCGCCAGCAGCTTGGGTTCGGGGGGACAAGCTTTCTTT. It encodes CASSLGSGGQAFF.

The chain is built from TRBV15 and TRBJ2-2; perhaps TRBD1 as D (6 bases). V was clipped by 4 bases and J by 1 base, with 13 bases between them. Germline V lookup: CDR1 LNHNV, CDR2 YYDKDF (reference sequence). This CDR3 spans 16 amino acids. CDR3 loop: CATSTPGTLNTGELFF. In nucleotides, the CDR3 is TGTGCCACCAGCACACCCGGGACACTGAACACCGGGGAGCTGTTTTTT.

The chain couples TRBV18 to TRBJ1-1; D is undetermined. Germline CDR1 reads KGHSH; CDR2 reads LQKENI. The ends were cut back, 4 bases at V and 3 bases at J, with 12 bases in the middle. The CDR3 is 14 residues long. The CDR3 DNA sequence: TGTGCCAGCTCACTGTACACCGAGGACACTGAAGCTTTCTTT. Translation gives CASSLYTEDTEAFF.

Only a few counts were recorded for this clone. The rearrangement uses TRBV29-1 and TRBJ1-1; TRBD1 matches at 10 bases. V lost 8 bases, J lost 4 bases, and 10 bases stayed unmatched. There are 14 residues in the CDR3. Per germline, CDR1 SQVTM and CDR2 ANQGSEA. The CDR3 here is CSLTGGQGSTEAFF. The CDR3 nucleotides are TGCAGCCTTACCGGGGGACAGGGGAGCACTGAAGCTTTCTTT. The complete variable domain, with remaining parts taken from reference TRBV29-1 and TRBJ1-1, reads SAVISQKPSRDICQRGTSLTIQCQVDSQVTMMFWYRQQPGQSLTLIATANQGSEATYESGFVIDKFPISRPNLTFSTLTVSNMSPEDSSIYLCSLTGGQGSTEAFFGQGTRLTVV.

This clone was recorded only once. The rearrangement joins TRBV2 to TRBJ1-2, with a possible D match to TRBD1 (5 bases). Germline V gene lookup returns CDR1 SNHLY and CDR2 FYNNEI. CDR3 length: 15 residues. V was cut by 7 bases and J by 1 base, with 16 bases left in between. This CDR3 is CASTSQAGVNYGYTF. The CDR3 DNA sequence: TGTGCCAGCACTTCCCAGGCGGGGGTTAACTATGGCTACACCTTC.

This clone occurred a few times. The CDR3 region has the DNA TGTGCCAGCAGCCAGCAGGACTCCTTCTTTCAAGAGACCCAGTACTTC. As protein: CASSQQDSFFQETQYF. The J gene is TRBJ2-5, the V gene TRBV14; perhaps TRBD2 as D (5 bases). The germline CDR1 and CDR2 sequences are SGHDN and FVKESK. This CDR3 has 16 residues. Trimming cost V 3 bases and J 2 bases, with 16 bases left between them.

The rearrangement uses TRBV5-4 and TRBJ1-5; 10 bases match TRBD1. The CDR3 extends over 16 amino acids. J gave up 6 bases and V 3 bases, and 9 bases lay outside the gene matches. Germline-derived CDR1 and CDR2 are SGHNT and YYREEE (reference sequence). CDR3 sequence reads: CASSSDRDRGFQPQHF. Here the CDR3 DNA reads TGTGCCAGCAGCTCAGACCGGGACAGGGGTTTTCAGCCCCAGCATTTT.

The CDR3 region has the DNA TGTGCCAGCAGTCCACAGGCTTATAGCTCCTACGAGCAGTACTTC. Its protein product is CASSPQAYSSYEQYF. This rearrangement joins TRBV2 to TRBJ2-7; D perhaps matches TRBD1 (5 bases). The CDR3 covers 15 residues. The germline CDR1 and CDR2 sequences are SNHLY and FYNNEI. The V and J ends lost 5 bases and 0 bases respectively, with 14 bases between them.

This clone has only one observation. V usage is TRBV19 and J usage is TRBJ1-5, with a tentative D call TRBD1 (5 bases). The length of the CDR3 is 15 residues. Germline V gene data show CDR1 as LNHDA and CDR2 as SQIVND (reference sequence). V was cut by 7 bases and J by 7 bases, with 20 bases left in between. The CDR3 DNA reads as TGTGCCAGTACCCTTCGCAGGGATGAAGGCCAGCCCCAGCATTTT. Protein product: CASTLRRDEGQPQHF.

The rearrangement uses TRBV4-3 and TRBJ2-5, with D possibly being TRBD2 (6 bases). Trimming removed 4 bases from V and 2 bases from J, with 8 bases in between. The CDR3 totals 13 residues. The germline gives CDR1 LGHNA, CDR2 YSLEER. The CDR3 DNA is TGCGCCAGCAGCCGGGACTTGCAAGAGACCCAGTACTTC. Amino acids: CASSRDLQETQYF.

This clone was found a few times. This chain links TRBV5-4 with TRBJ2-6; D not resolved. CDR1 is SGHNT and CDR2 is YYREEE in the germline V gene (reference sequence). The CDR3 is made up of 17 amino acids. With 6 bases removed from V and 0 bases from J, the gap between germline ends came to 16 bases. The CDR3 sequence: CASTRRVARSGANVLTF. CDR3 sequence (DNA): TGTGCCAGCACCCGCCGGGTAGCCCGCTCTGGGGCCAACGTCCTGACTTTC.

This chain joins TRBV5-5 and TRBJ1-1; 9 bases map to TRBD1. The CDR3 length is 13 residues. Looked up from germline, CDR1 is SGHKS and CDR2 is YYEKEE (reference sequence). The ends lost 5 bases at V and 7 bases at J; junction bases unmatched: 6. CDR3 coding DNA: TGTGCCAGCAGTGGACAGGGGATTTGTGAAGCTTTCTTT. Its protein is CASSGQGICEAFF. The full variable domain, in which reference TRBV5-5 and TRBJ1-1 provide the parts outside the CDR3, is DAGVTQSPTHLIKTRGQQVTLRCSPISGHKSVSWYQQVLGQGPQFIFQYYEKEERGRGNFPDRFSARQFPNYSSELNVNALLLGDSALYLCASSGQGICEAFFGQGTRLTVV.

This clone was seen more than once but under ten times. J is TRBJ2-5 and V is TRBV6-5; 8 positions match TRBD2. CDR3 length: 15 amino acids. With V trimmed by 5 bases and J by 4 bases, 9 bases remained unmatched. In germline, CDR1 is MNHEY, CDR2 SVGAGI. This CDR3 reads CASSPYTGTRETQYF. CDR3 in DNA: TGTGCCAGCAGTCCCTACACCGGGACTAGAGAGACCCAGTACTTC.

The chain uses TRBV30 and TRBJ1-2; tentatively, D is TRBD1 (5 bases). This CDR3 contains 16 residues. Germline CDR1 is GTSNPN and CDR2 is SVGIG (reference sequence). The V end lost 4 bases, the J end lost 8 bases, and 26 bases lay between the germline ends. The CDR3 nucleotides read TGTGCCTGGAATTACCGGGGGTTTGGGGATTCGGAGGGCTACACCTTC. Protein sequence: CAWNYRGFGDSEGYTF.

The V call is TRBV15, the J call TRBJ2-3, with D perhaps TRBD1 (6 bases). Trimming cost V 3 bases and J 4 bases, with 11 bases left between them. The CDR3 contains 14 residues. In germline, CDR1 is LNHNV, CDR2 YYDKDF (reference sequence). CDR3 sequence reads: CATSSYQGPDTQYF. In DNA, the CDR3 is TGTGCCACCAGCAGCTACCAGGGGCCAGATACGCAGTATTTT.

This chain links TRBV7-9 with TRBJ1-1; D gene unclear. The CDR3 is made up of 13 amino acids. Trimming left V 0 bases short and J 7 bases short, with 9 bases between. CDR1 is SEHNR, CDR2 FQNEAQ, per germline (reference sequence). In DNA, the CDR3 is TGTGCCAGCAGCTTAGCTATCTCCGGTGAAGCTTTCTTT. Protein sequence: CASSLAISGEAFF.

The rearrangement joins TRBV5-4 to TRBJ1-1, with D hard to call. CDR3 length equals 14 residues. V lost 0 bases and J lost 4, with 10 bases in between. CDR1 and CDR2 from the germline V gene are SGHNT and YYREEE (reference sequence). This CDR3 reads CASSLGLSGTEAFF. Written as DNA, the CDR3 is TGTGCCAGCAGCTTGGGACTGAGTGGCACTGAAGCTTTCTTT. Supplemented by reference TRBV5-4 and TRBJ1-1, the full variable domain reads ETGVTQSPTHLIKTRGQQVTLRCSSQSGHNTVSWYQQALGQGPQFIFQYYREEENGRGNFPPRFSGLQFPNYSSELNVNALELDDSALYLCASSLGLSGTEAFFGQGTRLTVV.